This T cell receptor (beta chain) was recovered during a study of blood T cells in healthy people across ages. The CDR3 covers 15 residues. CDR1 MNHEY and CDR2 SMNVEV come from the germline V gene (reference sequence). A second PCR, run for roughly 7 to 11 cycles, used a sample-barcoded 5' primer plus a J-beta primer mix. The template-switch adaptor, which had 12 random nucleotides, put a tag on each cDNA molecule. A single record per CDR3 protein comes from TCRdb applying MiXCR to the 5' RACE reads. The table shows roughly 1,000,000 distinct CDR3 sequences, with almost 25% occurring only once. This clonotype was observed a few times. These same records also appear under a second study, on T cells of mothers and their children. Turning to that study: Thymic selection molds TCR recombination output in much the same way for related pairs as for unrelated pairs.

Sequenced sample: blood. This chain links TRBV27 with TRBJ2-5, with 10 bases matching TRBD2. Near its end, the DNA agrees better with TRBJ2-1, so the J call may be wrong. This clonotype was sampled from a girl aged 2-10 years in good health. The CDR3 region is CASSFIAGGYNEQFF. Written as DNA, the CDR3 is TGTGCCAGCAGTTTCATAGCGGGAGGCTACAATGAGCAGTTCTTC.